The rows below give T cell receptor beta chains drawn from one sample of a study of cytomegalovirus exposure and HLA in healthy donors. Profiling relied on immunoSEQ multiplex PCR, and the TCRdb table lists in-frame clones only, not all of them. In the table there are about 130,000 clones, under 80% of which are singletons. Sequencing was carried out using PBMCs. These receptors originate from a man younger than 35 in good health and CMV-seropositive. Both conserved end residues are part of each CDR3. Each record gives: J gene, D gene, V gene, CDR3 length, clone size, CDR3 DNA, CDR3 protein. The D gene is left open where the match is weak. Size values are once, few and many counts, or a class for expanded clones, and some rows have none.

TRBJ2-7 | TRBD2 | TRBV5-6 | 13 | . | TGTGCCAGCAGCCCGGGACTAACGGGGGAGCAGTACTTC | CASSPGLTGEQYF
TRBJ2-7 | . | TRBV9 | 14 | . | TGTGCCAGCAGCGTAGCGGGAGAGCGGGTTGAGCAGTACTTC | CASSVAGERVEQYF
TRBJ2-4 | . | TRBV7-2 | 14 | . | TGTGCCAGCAGCTCCCCGTGGCAGGGAAACATTCAGTACTTC | CASSSPWQGNIQYF
TRBJ2-3 | TRBD2 | TRBV11-3 | 15 | . | TGTGCCAGCAGCTTAGCCCCGTTAGCGGGGGATACGCAGTATTTT | CASSLAPLAGDTQYF
TRBJ2-5 | TRBD1 | TRBV15 | 15 | few | TGTGCCACCAGCAGAGATGGGACAGGGAAAGAGACCCAGTACTTC | CATSRDGTGKETQYF
TRBJ1-5 | TRBD1 | TRBV15 | 14 | . | TGTGCCACCAGCATTTCCGGGGACAGACCAGCCCAGCATTTT | CATSISGDRPAQHF
TRBJ2-7 | . | TRBV13 | 14 | . | TGTGCCAGCGCAGTAGGACAGATCCTCTACGAGCAGTACTTC | CASAVGQILYEQYF
TRBJ1-1 | TRBD1 | TRBV11-3 | 14 | once | TGTGCCAGCAGCGAACGGACAGGAAACACTGAAGCTTTCTTT | CASSERTGNTEAFF
TRBJ2-7 | . | TRBV9 | 15 | once | TGTGCCAGCAGCGAAGGTAGCGGTTCCACCTACGAGCAGTACTTC | CASSEGSGSTYEQYF
TRBJ1-1 | TRBD1 | TRBV9 | 15 | . | TGTGCCAGCAGCGTAGGGACAGGCATGAACACTGAAGCTTTCTTT | CASSVGTGMNTEAFF
TRBJ1-2 | . | TRBV27 | 14 | once | TGTGCCAGCAGTTCCGAGACTGGAAGCTATGGCTACACCTTC | CASSSETGSYGYTF
TRBJ2-1 | TRBD1 | TRBV6-5 | 15 | . | TGTGCCAGCAGATACAACCAGGGGGCCTACAATGAGCAGTTCTTC | CASRYNQGAYNEQFF